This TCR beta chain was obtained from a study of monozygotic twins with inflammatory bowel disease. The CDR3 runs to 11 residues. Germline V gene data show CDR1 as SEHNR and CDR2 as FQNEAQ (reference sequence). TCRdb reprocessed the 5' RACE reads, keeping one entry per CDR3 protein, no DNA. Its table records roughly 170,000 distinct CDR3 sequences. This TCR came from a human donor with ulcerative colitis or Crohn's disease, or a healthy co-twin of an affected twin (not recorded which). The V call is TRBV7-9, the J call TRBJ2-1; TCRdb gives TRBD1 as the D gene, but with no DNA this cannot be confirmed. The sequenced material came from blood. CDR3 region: CASSLGRVEFF.